This T cell receptor beta chain came from a study of blood T cell repertoires in COVID-19. The overall study: COVID-19 samples collected from the United States, Italy and Spain covered acute and convalescent phases. PBMCs, B-cell-depleted T cells, or T cells provided the cDNA or gDNA that made up the material.

Sequencing was performed with immunoSEQ multiplex PCR; in TCRdb, only in-frame clones are kept and a portion is missing. The sample has 130,000 to 150,000 clones, approximately 80% seen once. Per the germline V gene, CDR1 is LNHDA and CDR2 is SQIVND (reference sequence). The CDR3 is made up of 16 amino acids. V gave up 4 bases and J gave up 4 bases; unmatched junction bases: 8. Sequenced input: peripheral blood. The TCR sequence derives from a human donor in a cohort sampled during active COVID-19. The J gene is TRBJ2-5, the V gene TRBV19, with 11 nucleotides matching TRBD2. In nucleotides, the CDR3 is TGTGCCAGTAGTACCACTAGCGGGGGAAGTGGAGAGACCCAGTACTTC. Encoded protein: CASSTTSGGSGETQYF.